The next 18 T cell receptor beta chains were all read from a single sample in a study of T cells in Graves' hyperthyroidism and ophthalmopathy. Template material for amplifying TCR beta CDR3 regions consisted of RNA transcripts. The HTBI primer set was used in a first-round RT-PCR of the TCR CDR3. One entry per CDR3 protein results from TCRdb running MiXCR on the multiplex PCR reads. The sample has around 660,000 distinct CDR3 sequences, approximately 42% seen once. The sample consisted of peripheral blood or thyroid tissue (not recorded which). Receptors originate from an adult man with Graves' disease, either hyperthyroidism or ophthalmopathy (not recorded which).

This clonotype occurred many times. This sequence joins TRBV15 and TRBJ1-4; D ambiguous. Germline lookup yields CDR1 LNHNV and CDR2 YYDKDF (reference sequence). With 0 bases removed from V and 11 bases from J, the gap between germline ends came to 13 bases. CDR3 length: 14 residues. The CDR3 here is CATSRDLVGGKLFF. The DNA for the CDR3 is TGTGCCACCAGCAGAGATCTAGTGGGCGGGAAACTGTTTTTT.

This clonotype was counted only a few times. CDR3 nucleotide sequence: TGTGCCATCAGTGAGGCTGCAATACAGGGGTCAAACACTGAAGCTTTCTTT. Protein sequence: CAISEAAIQGSNTEAFF. The chain joins TRBV10-3 to TRBJ1-1; 7 positions agree with TRBD1. This CDR3 spans 17 amino acids. Germline V CDR1 and CDR2: ENHRY, SYGVKD. V lost 2 bases to trimming and J lost 2 bases; unmatched junction nucleotides: 11.

This clonotype has a single count. The chain links TRBV19 to TRBJ2-7; 8 nucleotides agree with TRBD2. The germline V gene encodes CDR1 LNHDA and CDR2 SQIVND (reference sequence). The CDR3 runs 12 residues. Trimming at V came to 2 bases and at J to 12 bases, leaving 6 bases not matched to a gene. The DNA of the CDR3 is TGTGCCAGTAGTATAAACCCTAGCGGGTGGTACTTC. Translated, it gives CASSINPSGWYF.

This chain joins TRBV6-5 and TRBJ1-1; D unresolved. Germline CDR1 reads MNHEY; CDR2 reads SVGAGI. Between the trimmed V and J ends, which lost 2 bases and 1 base, there was a span of 5 bases. The CDR3 is made up of 13 amino acids. The CDR3 DNA reads as TGTGCCAGCAGTTACAACGAGAACACTGAAGCTTTCTTT. It is translated as CASSYNENTEAFF.

The chain combines TRBV20-1 with TRBJ2-7, with 7 bases lining up with TRBD1. The CDR3 has 13 amino acids. Germline V gives CDR1 DFQATT, CDR2 SNEGSKA (reference sequence). V was clipped by 3 bases and J by 3 bases; unmatched bases: 5. The CDR3 coding sequence is TGCAGTGCTAGGAGGGGACAGATCTACGAGCAGTACTTC. Amino acid sequence: CSARRGQIYEQYF.

The chain is built from TRBV10-3 and TRBJ2-6, with D uncertain. Germline V CDR1 and CDR2: ENHRY, SYGVKD. CDR3 length equals 15 residues. V lost 2 bases and J lost 4, with 9 bases in between. DNA of the CDR3: TGTGCCATCAGTGAGGTAGGGCCCGGGGCCAACGTCCTGACTTTC. It yields the protein CAISEVGPGANVLTF.

The chain carries TRBV7-3 and TRBJ1-4; D might be TRBD1 (6 bases). Germline loops: CDR1 SGHTA, CDR2 FQGTGA. The V end lost 5 bases, the J end lost 4 bases, and 14 bases lay between the germline ends. This CDR3 region has 15 residues. The CDR3 reads CASSSTTGVNEKLFF. The CDR3 nucleotides are TGTGCCAGCAGCAGTACGACAGGCGTTAATGAAAAACTGTTTTTT.

The chain uses TRBV29-1 and TRBJ1-1; 7 positions match TRBD1. The trim removed 4 bases at V and 7 bases at J, leaving 3 bases unmatched. Germline CDR1 SQVTM, CDR2 ANQGSEA. CDR3 length: 11 residues. The CDR3 DNA reads as TGCAGCGTTGGCAGGGGGGATGAAGCTTTCTTT. It translates to CSVGRGDEAFF. The whole variable domain, filled in from reference TRBV29-1 and TRBJ1-1, reads SAVISQKPSRDICQRGTSLTIQCQVDSQVTMMFWYRQQPGQSLTLIATANQGSEATYESGFVIDKFPISRPNLTFSTLTVSNMSPEDSSIYLCSVGRGDEAFFGQGTRLTVV.

Of note for this clonotype: A single base separates this from a much larger clone, so it may be a read error. The chain employs TRBV7-9 and TRBJ1-2, with D possibly matching TRBD1 (5 bases). This CDR3 spans 15 amino acids. V dropped 8 bases and J dropped 8 bases, with 24 bases sitting between them. Per the germline V gene, CDR1 is SEHNR and CDR2 is FQNEAQ (reference sequence). Here the CDR3 reads CASGQDAQDEYGYTF. DNA of the CDR3: TGTGCCAGCGGCCAAGATGCACAGGACGAATACGGCTACACCTTC.

This clonotype turned up a few times. This sequence may be a read error, since a much larger clone differs from it by one base. The chain combines TRBV7-8 with TRBJ1-1; D not resolved. The CDR3 is 13 residues long. Germline CDR1 reads SGHVS; CDR2 reads FQNEAQ. The CDR3 here is CAISTNQNTEASF. In nucleotides, the CDR3 is TGTGCCATCAGTACCAACCAGAACACTGAAGCTTCCTTT.

V is TRBV6-5 and J is TRBJ1-1, with D maybe TRBD1 (6 bases). Germline V lookup: CDR1 MNHEY, CDR2 SVGAGI. CDR3 length: 15 residues. Between the trimmed V and J ends, which lost 4 bases and 1 base, there was a span of 13 bases. CDR3 in amino acids: CASSFPRTANTEAFF. The CDR3 DNA sequence: TGTGCCAGCAGTTTCCCAAGGACAGCGAACACTGAAGCTTTCTTT.

Concerning this clonotype itself: A much larger clone lies a single base off, so this may be a read error. The chain recombines TRBV7-2 with TRBJ1-6; TRBD1 aligns across 8 bases. Trimming at V came to 4 bases and at J to 9 bases, leaving 8 bases not matched to a gene. CDR3 size: 15 residues. CDR1 and CDR2 (germline): SGHTA, FQGNSA. The DNA of the CDR3 is TGTGCCAGCAGCTATAGGGGACAGGAGATTTCACCCCTCCACTTT. This codes for CASSYRGQEISPLHF.

There are a few counts of this clonotype. This chain joins TRBV29-1 and TRBJ1-3; 9 bases agree with TRBD1. This CDR3 has 13 residues. Germline trimming cut 7 bases from V and 7 bases from J; bases unmatched to any gene: 8. Germline-derived CDR1 and CDR2 are SQVTM and ANQGSEA. The CDR3 here is CSDRTGVGNTIYF. CDR3 nucleotides: TGCAGCGATCGGACAGGGGTGGGGAACACCATATATTTT.

This clonotype was seen repeatedly, ten times or more. V is TRBV20-1 and J is TRBJ2-7; D perhaps matches TRBD1 (6 bases). Germline CDR1 and CDR2: DFQATT and SNEGSKA (reference sequence). The V gene lost 4 bases and the J gene lost 0 bases, with 13 bases spanning the gap. The CDR3 is made up of 14 amino acids. CDR3 bases: TGCAGTGCTATCCGCAGGGGAAGCTCCTACGAGCAGTACTTC. This codes for CSAIRRGSSYEQYF.

The chain has TRBV4-2 and TRBJ2-5, with TRBD2 matching over 15 bases. Germline V gene sequence: CDR1 LGHNA, CDR2 YNFKEQ. V gave up 3 bases and J gave up 5 bases; unmatched junction bases: 4. There are 16 residues in the CDR3. CDR3 protein: CASSQGLAGGFETQYF. The CDR3 coding sequence is TGTGCCAGCAGCCAGGGACTAGCGGGGGGTTTTGAGACCCAGTACTTC.

V gene TRBV12-3 or TRBV12-4 combines with J gene TRBJ2-5; D ambiguous. V was shortened by 6 bases and J by 5 bases, with 16 bases between the two germline ends. The CDR3 length is 14 residues. CDR3 in DNA: TGTGCCAGCAGCCCCCTCGGGCAAGGGGAGACCCAGTACTTC. Translation: CASSPLGQGETQYF.

Concerning this clonotype itself: At one boundary the junction diverges from the germline segment, which might be a read error. This chain joins TRBV7-9 and TRBJ1-3; D is perhaps TRBD1 (5 bases). Germline CDR1 reads SEHNR; CDR2 reads FQNEAQ (reference sequence). The CDR3 runs to 16 residues. The CDR3 region has the DNA TGTGCCGGCAGCGCCTTGACAGTCGGCTCTGGAAACACCATATATTTT. Translated: CAGSALTVGSGNTIYF.

This clonotype was found a few times. An end of the junction does not agree with germline; a read error may underlie this. The V call is TRBV10-3, the J call TRBJ1-2; possible D gene TRBD1, 5 bases. There are 19 residues in the CDR3. CDR1 ENHRY and CDR2 SYGVKD come from the germline V gene. CDR3 residues: CASSTSHLKPGRTIYGYTF. For the CDR3, the DNA is TGTGCCAGCAGTACCTCCCACCTTAAGCCGGGACGGACAATCTATGGCTACACCTTC.